This T cell receptor (beta chain) came from a study of T cells in tuberculosis. This clone was seen only once. Thawed, overnight-rested PBMC were stained with GMM-loaded CD1B tetramer, viability dye and anti-CD3, then sorted. CD1B tetramers were loaded with Rhodococcus equi-derived C32 glucose monomycolate. Tetramer-sorted PBMC had been CD14 monocyte-depleted before freezing. Sequenced by immunoSEQ multiplex PCR; TCRdb stores in-frame clones only, minus some. The sample shows more than 70,000 clones, more than 75% of them seen only once. CDR1 and CDR2 from the germline V gene are SEHNR and FQNEAQ (reference sequence). Germline trimming cut 4 bases from V and 8 bases from J; bases unmatched to any gene: 15. The CDR3 spans 18 residues.

This clonotype was obtained from an adult woman with latent tuberculosis. The chain couples TRBV7-9 to TRBJ1-6; TRBD1 agrees at 9 bases. The sequenced material came from CD1b-GMM tetramer-negative cells sorted from PBMCs. The CDR3 bases are TGTGCCAGCAGCTCCGACCGGGGGGGGACAGGGATAGATTCACCCCTCCACTTT. This codes for CASSSDRGGTGIDSPLHF.